A single sample gave rise to the 29 T cell receptor beta chains below, sequenced in a study of cytomegalovirus exposure and HLA in healthy donors. Repertoires were generated with immunoSEQ multiplex PCR, while TCRdb's copy carries only in-frame clones and drops some. The table has some 150,000 clones, roughly nine tenths seen once. Sequencing was done on a sample of PBMCs. These receptors were obtained from a young woman in good health and CMV-seropositive.

This chain links TRBV2 with TRBJ2-3, with D possibly being TRBD2 (5 bases). CDR1 is SNHLY, CDR2 FYNNEI, per germline. This CDR3 has 13 residues. Trimming removed 5 bases from V and 5 bases from J, with 11 bases in between. The DNA of the CDR3 is TGTGCCAGCAGTACCGGGATCTTAGATACGCAGTATTTT. Translating gives CASSTGILDTQYF.

J is TRBJ2-2 and V is TRBV29-1, with D possibly being TRBD1 (5 bases). Per the germline V gene, CDR1 is SQVTM and CDR2 is ANQGSEA. The CDR3 has 13 amino acids. Trimming took off 0 bases at V and 6 bases at J, with 8 bases between the two ends. The CDR3 nucleotides read TGCAGCGTTGAAGATTGGGGCGCCGGGGAGCTGTTTTTT. Amino acid sequence: CSVEDWGAGELFF.

Turning to this clone: At one end the junction does not follow the germline gene, possibly because of a read error. CDR3 loop: CASSLGLAGSQETQYF. In DNA, the CDR3 is TGTGCTAGCAGCTTAGGTCTAGCGGGAAGCCAAGAGACCCAGTACTTC. The V call is TRBV7-7, the J call TRBJ2-5; 9 bases agree with TRBD2. Germline values: CDR1 SSHAT, CDR2 FNYEAQ (reference sequence). The CDR3 loop spans 16 amino acids.

The V call is TRBV30, the J call TRBJ1-4, with D perhaps matching TRBD1 (5 bases). Germline loops: CDR1 GTSNPN, CDR2 SVGIG (reference sequence). V was cut by 5 bases and J by 8 bases, with 12 bases left in between. The CDR3 extends over 12 amino acids. The CDR3 protein is CAWGMRGEKLFF. The DNA for the CDR3 is TGTGCCTGGGGCATGCGGGGGGAAAAACTGTTTTTT. Full variable domain (outside the CDR3, taken from reference TRBV30 and TRBJ1-4): SQTIHQWPATLVQPVGSPLSLECTVEGTSNPNLYWYRQAAGRGLQLLFYSVGIGQISSEVPQNLSASRPQDRQFILSSKKLLLSDSGFYLCAWGMRGEKLFFGSGTQLSVL.

This chain joins TRBV25-1 and TRBJ2-6; the D gene is possibly TRBD2 (5 bases). The CDR3 is 16 residues long. Germline V gives CDR1 MGHDK, CDR2 SYGVNS. V was pared by 1 base and J by 2 bases, with 9 bases between. The CDR3 reads CASSESGRAGANVLTF. In nucleotides, the CDR3 is TGTGCCAGCAGTGAATCGGGGAGAGCTGGGGCCAACGTCCTGACTTTC.

J is TRBJ2-7 and V is TRBV4-1; the match to TRBD2 covers 13 bases. This CDR3 comprises 18 residues. In germline, CDR1 is MGHRA, CDR2 YSYEKL. V lost 4 bases to trimming and J lost 1 base; unmatched junction nucleotides: 10. The CDR3, as DNA: TGCGCCAGCAGCCGATCAACCGGGACTAGCGGGACTTCCTACGAGCAGTACTTC. Encoded protein: CASSRSTGTSGTSYEQYF.

This clone was detected once. The V and J genes are TRBV7-9 and TRBJ2-3; 7 positions agree with TRBD2. The J segment lost 2 bases and the V segment lost 5 bases, leaving 4 bases of the junction unmatched. Germline-derived CDR1 and CDR2 are SEHNR and FQNEAQ (reference sequence). CDR3 size: 14 residues. CDR3 residues: CASSVGLVTDTQYF. In DNA form, the CDR3 reads TGTGCCAGCAGCGTTGGACTAGTCACAGATACGCAGTATTTT. Filled out from reference TRBV7-9 and TRBJ2-3, the complete variable domain reads DTGVSQNPRHKITKRGQNVTFRCDPISEHNRLYWYRQTLGQGPEFLTYFQNEAQLEKSRLLSDRFSAERPKGSFSTLEIQRTEQGDSAMYLCASSVGLVTDTQYFGPGTRLTVL.

The chain couples TRBV4-3 to TRBJ1-4; D not certain. CDR3 length equals 16 residues. Germline V gene lookup returns CDR1 LGHNA and CDR2 YSLEER. The V end lost 0 bases, the J end lost 0 bases, and 8 bases lay between the germline ends. The CDR3 DNA follows: TGCGCCAGCAGCCAAGATGGGCGGGCAACTAATGAAAAACTGTTTTTT. Encoded protein: CASSQDGRATNEKLFF.

This chain connects TRBV7-9 to TRBJ2-1; TRBD2 aligns across 10 bases. The V and J ends lost 5 bases and 5 bases, in that order; junction bases with no gene match: 9. This CDR3 has 16 residues. Germline assignment: CDR1 SEHNR and CDR2 FQNEAQ (reference sequence). The CDR3 protein is CASSRGGGLADNEQFF. The DNA for the CDR3 is TGTGCCAGCAGCCGAGGTGGAGGACTAGCGGACAATGAGCAGTTCTTC.

The chain recombines TRBV2 with TRBJ2-3; possibly TRBD2 for D (5 bases). V was pared by 6 bases and J by 2 bases, with 9 bases between. The CDR3 totals 13 residues. Germline V gene lookup returns CDR1 SNHLY and CDR2 FYNNEI. CDR3 protein: CASREEYTDTQYF. CDR3 coding DNA: TGTGCCAGCAGGGAGGAGTACACAGATACGCAGTATTTT.

The rearrangement links TRBV7-2 to TRBJ1-2, with D perhaps TRBD1 (5 bases). The CDR3 is 13 amino acids. With 1 base removed from V and 4 bases from J, the gap between germline ends came to 7 bases. Germline V gene data show CDR1 as SGHTA and CDR2 as FQGNSA. The CDR3, as DNA: TGTGCCAGCAGCTTAGGGGGGGTCTATGGCTACACCTTC. Translation gives CASSLGGVYGYTF.

The CDR3 is CASSPTVTSGRANEQFF. In nucleotides, the CDR3 is TGTGCCAGCAGCCCCACGGTAACTAGCGGGAGGGCCAATGAGCAGTTCTTC. V usage is TRBV7-3 and J usage is TRBJ2-1, with 13 positions matching TRBD2. The CDR3 is 17 amino acids. With V trimmed by 5 bases and J by 6 bases, 10 bases remained unmatched. In germline, CDR1 is SGHTA, CDR2 FQGTGA.

The chain recombines TRBV7-8 with TRBJ1-4; TRBD1 matches 7 bases. Germline CDR1 is SGHVS and CDR2 is FQNEAQ. The CDR3 covers 14 residues. With V trimmed by 3 bases and J by 3 bases, 1 base remained unmatched. CDR3 loop: CASSFGQANEKLFF. CDR3 DNA: TGTGCCAGCAGCTTCGGACAGGCTAATGAAAAACTGTTTTTT.

The chain uses TRBV6-5 and TRBJ1-1, with a tentative D call TRBD1 (6 bases). The CDR3 contains 14 residues. The V and J ends lost 2 bases and 5 bases respectively, with 12 bases between them. Germline assignment: CDR1 MNHEY and CDR2 SVGAGI. CDR3 bases: TGTGCCAGCAGTTACGGGGGGGCCTGGACTGAAGCTTTCTTT. Amino acid sequence: CASSYGGAWTEAFF.

The V and J genes are TRBV28 and TRBJ1-2; D is ambiguous. V was trimmed by 3 bases and J by 2 bases, leaving 13 bases between them. CDR1 and CDR2 from the germline V gene are MDHEN and SYDVKM. The length of the CDR3 is 15 residues. CDR3 amino acids: CASSFPDRVNYGYTF. The CDR3 DNA reads TGTGCCAGCAGTTTTCCGGATCGGGTGAACTATGGCTACACCTTC.

V usage is TRBV6-1 and J usage is TRBJ1-5, with D possibly being TRBD1 (5 bases). V was clipped by 2 bases and J by 9 bases, with 14 bases between them. Germline V gene data show CDR1 as MNHNS and CDR2 as SASEGT. CDR3 length equals 14 residues. This chain's CDR3 is CASSEFGGARPQHF. The CDR3 DNA follows: TGTGCCAGCAGTGAATTTGGCGGGGCGAGGCCCCAGCATTTT.

The chain employs TRBV13 and TRBJ2-1; 7 bases map to TRBD2. Trimming removed 4 bases from V and 0 bases from J; junction bases left unmatched: 6. CDR1 and CDR2 (germline): PRHDT, FYEKMQ (reference sequence). This CDR3 is built from 16 residues. The CDR3 reads CASSSSGGSSYNEQFF. CDR3 nucleotides: TGTGCCAGCAGCTCATCTGGCGGGAGCTCCTACAATGAGCAGTTCTTC.

The rearrangement links TRBV29-1 to TRBJ1-1; D uncertain. Germline V gene data show CDR1 as SQVTM and CDR2 as ANQGSEA. The CDR3 is made up of 14 amino acids. V dropped 4 bases and J dropped 1 base, with 13 bases sitting between them. CDR3 DNA: TGCAGCGTTGTTGCCGGGAGCGAGAACACTGAAGCTTTCTTT. Translation: CSVVAGSENTEAFF.

The chain carries TRBV5-4 and TRBJ2-3; the D gene is possibly TRBD1 (6 bases). The CDR3 is 13 amino acids. Germline loops: CDR1 SGHNT, CDR2 YYREEE (reference sequence). The V end was cut by 7 bases, the J end by 2 bases, with 11 bases between. The CDR3 sequence is CASGQITTDTQYF. CDR3 coding DNA: TGTGCCAGCGGACAGATAACCACAGATACGCAGTATTTT.

This chain uses TRBV10-1 with TRBJ2-7; 7 bases fit TRBD1. Germline V gives CDR1 WNHNN, CDR2 SYGVQD (reference sequence). The CDR3 is 13 amino acids. Unmatched junction bases numbered 10, after V lost 5 bases and J lost 9 bases. The CDR3 DNA reads TGCGCCAGCAGTAGTGACAGGGCCTACCCGCAGTACTTC. Translating gives CASSSDRAYPQYF.

The rearrangement links TRBV15 to TRBJ1-4, with 7 bases fitting TRBD1. The CDR3 consists of 14 residues. V lost 3 bases and J lost 6; bases outside the gene matches: 4. The germline V gene encodes CDR1 LNHNV and CDR2 YYDKDF (reference sequence). The chain's CDR3 is CATSSTGVDEKLFF. The CDR3 DNA sequence: TGTGCCACCAGCAGCACAGGGGTGGATGAAAAACTGTTTTTT.

The chain links TRBV11-3 to TRBJ2-1; D is perhaps TRBD2 (6 bases). Deletions cut 6 bases from V and 2 bases from J, with 8 bases between. Germline CDR1 reads SGHNT; CDR2 reads YENEEA. This CDR3 has 13 amino acids. The chain's CDR3 is CASSVAAYNEQFF. The CDR3 coding sequence is TGTGCCAGCAGTGTAGCGGCCTACAATGAGCAGTTCTTC.

This clone has only a few counts. The rearrangement joins TRBV5-6 to TRBJ2-1, with TRBD2 as a possible D gene (5 bases). The V end lost 4 bases, the J end lost 5 bases, and 13 bases lay between the germline ends. Germline V gene lookup returns CDR1 SGHDT and CDR2 YYEEEE. The length of the CDR3 is 14 residues. The CDR3 sequence is CASSPGLEDNEQFF. CDR3 in DNA: TGTGCCAGCAGCCCTGGACTGGAAGACAATGAGCAGTTCTTC. Full variable domain (rest looked up from reference TRBV5-6 and TRBJ2-1): DAGVTQSPTHLIKTRGQQVTLRCSPKSGHDTVSWYQQALGQGPQFIFQYYEEEERQRGNFPDRFSGHQFPNYSSELNVNALLLGDSALYLCASSPGLEDNEQFFGPGTRLTVL.

This chain uses TRBV10-3 with TRBJ1-1, with unresolved D. Trimming took 7 bases from V and 7 from J, leaving 13 bases between them. This CDR3 has 12 residues. CDR1 and CDR2 (germline): ENHRY, SYGVKD. DNA of the CDR3: TGTGCCATCATCAACGACAAGAATGAAGCTTTCTTT. It yields the protein CAIINDKNEAFF.

The V call is TRBV30, the J call TRBJ1-1, with D possibly being TRBD1 (6 bases). The V end lost 3 bases, the J end lost 1 base, and 9 bases lay between the germline ends. CDR3 size: 13 residues. Germline V lookup: CDR1 GTSNPN, CDR2 SVGIG (reference sequence). The CDR3 loop reads CAWSWGQNTEAFF. CDR3 coding DNA: TGTGCCTGGAGCTGGGGACAGAACACTGAAGCTTTCTTT.

The V and J genes are TRBV27 and TRBJ2-1; the D gene is possibly TRBD2 (6 bases). The CDR3 is 15 residues long. Germline V gene sequence: CDR1 MNHEY, CDR2 SMNVEV (reference sequence). The germline V and J ends were trimmed by 5 bases and 0 bases, with 11 bases remaining between them. The chain's CDR3 is CASSPTSFSYNEQFF. The CDR3 coding sequence is TGTGCCAGCAGTCCGACTAGTTTCTCCTACAATGAGCAGTTCTTC.

The chain uses TRBV9 and TRBJ2-3, with 8 bases lining up with TRBD1. The length of the CDR3 is 16 residues. Trimming cost V 5 bases and J 0 bases; bases outside gene matches: 8. Germline CDR1 SGDLS, CDR2 YYNGEE. CDR3 loop: CASRYDDRGSTDTQYF. In nucleotides, the CDR3 is TGTGCCAGCAGATATGACGACAGGGGTAGCACAGATACGCAGTATTTT.

The chain uses TRBV7-9 and TRBJ2-1; D call uncertain. Per the germline V gene, CDR1 is SEHNR and CDR2 is FQNEAQ (reference sequence). The CDR3 totals 17 residues. Trimming took 4 bases from V and 0 from J, leaving 16 bases between them. CDR3 coding DNA: TGTGCCAGCAGCTCCCTCCCCCTCTTGAGCTCCTACAATGAGCAGTTCTTC. It yields the protein CASSSLPLLSSYNEQFF. The full variable domain, in which reference TRBV7-9 and TRBJ2-1 provide the parts outside the CDR3, is DTGVSQNPRHKITKRGQNVTFRCDPISEHNRLYWYRQTLGQGPEFLTYFQNEAQLEKSRLLSDRFSAERPKGSFSTLEIQRTEQGDSAMYLCASSSLPLLSSYNEQFFGPGTRLTVL.

The V and J genes are TRBV19 and TRBJ2-1; D perhaps matches TRBD2 (5 bases). The CDR3 is 15 residues long. V was shortened by 7 bases and J by 7 bases, with 20 bases between the two germline ends. The germline CDR1 and CDR2 sequences are LNHDA and SQIVND (reference sequence). The CDR3 protein is CASTPGVQEWNEQFF. DNA of the CDR3: TGTGCCAGTACCCCCGGGGTCCAAGAGTGGAATGAGCAGTTCTTC.